This T cell receptor (beta chain) was retrieved from a study of T cell responses to AZD1222 COVID-19 vaccine. Only in-frame clones appear in the TCRdb table, and some are missing; sequencing was by immunoSEQ multiplex PCR. This sample has roughly 100,000 clones, with 80% to 90% found just once. There are 13 residues in the CDR3. J gave up 3 bases and V 7 bases, and 5 bases lay outside the gene matches. The sequencing used peripheral blood, collected on day 0 of AZD1222 vaccination. This clonotype was obtained from an adult in good health. J is TRBJ1-2 and V is TRBV12-3 or TRBV12-4; 7 bases agree with TRBD1. CDR3 sequence (DNA): TGTGCCAGCACCGACGACAGGGACTATGGCTACACCTTC. The encoded protein is CASTDDRDYGYTF.